The present entry profiles one T cell receptor (beta chain) with its context. Its antigen is as yet unknown. The data were taken from a study of shared clonotypes between healthy human individuals. Study results and limitations: Sampling covered blood only; tissue repertoires likely differ. Between a few donors, naive CD4 clonotypes were shared at a level of about 5%.

V was pared by 1 base and J by 5 bases, with 24 bases between. The CDR3 is made up of 18 amino acids. Germline-derived CDR1 and CDR2 are SGHDT and YYEEEE. Free of recent acute infections or vaccinations, the donors were healthy HIV-negative adults. An assay was performed, and its level was deep. TCRdb keeps only in-frame clones here, not all; method: immunoSEQ multiplex PCR. The sample carries more than 1 million clones, 75% to 80% recorded once. The receptor was derived from a man between 18 and 35 years old in good health. Some clones in this sample may be carry-over from other donors' samples. Sequenced: memory CD4+ T cells from PBMCs. Noted subset: CD45RA-negative fraction. The chain employs TRBV5-6 and TRBJ1-2; no firm D call. The CDR3: CASSLFGSGIRIIYGYTF. The CDR3 DNA reads TGTGCCAGCAGCTTGTTCGGTAGTGGGATTCGAATCATATATGGCTACACCTTC.